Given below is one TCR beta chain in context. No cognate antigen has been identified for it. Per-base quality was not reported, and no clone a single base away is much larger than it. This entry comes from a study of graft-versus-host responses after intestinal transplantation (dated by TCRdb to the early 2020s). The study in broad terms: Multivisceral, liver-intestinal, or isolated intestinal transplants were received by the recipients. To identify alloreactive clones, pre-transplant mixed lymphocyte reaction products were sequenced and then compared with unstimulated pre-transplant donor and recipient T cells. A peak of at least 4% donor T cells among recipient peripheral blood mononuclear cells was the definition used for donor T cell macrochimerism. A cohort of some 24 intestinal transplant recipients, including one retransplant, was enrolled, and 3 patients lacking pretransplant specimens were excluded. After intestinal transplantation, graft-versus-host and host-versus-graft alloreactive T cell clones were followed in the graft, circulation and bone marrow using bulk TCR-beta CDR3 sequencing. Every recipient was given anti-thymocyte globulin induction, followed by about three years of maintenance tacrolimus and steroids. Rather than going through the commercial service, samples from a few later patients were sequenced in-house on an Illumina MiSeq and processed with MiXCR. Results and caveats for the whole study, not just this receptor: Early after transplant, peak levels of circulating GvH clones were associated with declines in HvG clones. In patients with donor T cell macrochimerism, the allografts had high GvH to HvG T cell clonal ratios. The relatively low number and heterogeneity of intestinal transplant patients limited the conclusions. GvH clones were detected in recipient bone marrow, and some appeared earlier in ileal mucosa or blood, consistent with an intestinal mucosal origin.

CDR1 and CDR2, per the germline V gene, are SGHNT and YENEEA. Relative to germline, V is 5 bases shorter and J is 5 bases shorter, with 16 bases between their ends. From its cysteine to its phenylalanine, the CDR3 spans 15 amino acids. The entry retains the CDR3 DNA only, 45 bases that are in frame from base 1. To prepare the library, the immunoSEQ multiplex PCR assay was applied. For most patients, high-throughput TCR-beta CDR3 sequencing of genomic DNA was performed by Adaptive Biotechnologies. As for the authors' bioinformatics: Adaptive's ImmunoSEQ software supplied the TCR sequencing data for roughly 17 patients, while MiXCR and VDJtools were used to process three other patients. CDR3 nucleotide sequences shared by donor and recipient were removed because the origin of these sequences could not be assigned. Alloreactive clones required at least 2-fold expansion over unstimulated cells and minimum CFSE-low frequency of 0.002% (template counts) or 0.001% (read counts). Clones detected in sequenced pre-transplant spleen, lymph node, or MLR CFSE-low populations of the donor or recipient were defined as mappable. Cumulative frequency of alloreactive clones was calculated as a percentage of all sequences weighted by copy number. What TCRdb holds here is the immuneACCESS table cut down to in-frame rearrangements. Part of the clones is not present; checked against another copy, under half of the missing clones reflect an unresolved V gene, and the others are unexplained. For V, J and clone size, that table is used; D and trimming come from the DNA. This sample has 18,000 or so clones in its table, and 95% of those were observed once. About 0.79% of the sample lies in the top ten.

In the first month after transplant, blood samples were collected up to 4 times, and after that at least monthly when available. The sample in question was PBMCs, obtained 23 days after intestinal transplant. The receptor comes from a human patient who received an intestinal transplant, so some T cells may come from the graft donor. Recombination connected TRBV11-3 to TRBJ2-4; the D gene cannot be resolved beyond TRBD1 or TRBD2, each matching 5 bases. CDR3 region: CASSQTDRGENIQYF. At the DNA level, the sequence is TGTGCCAGCAGCCAGACGGATAGGGGAGAAAACATTCAGTACTTC.